This T cell receptor beta chain stems from a study of shared clonotypes between healthy human individuals (TCRdb year 2020). About the full investigation: A few men and a couple of women, aged 18 to 49 years, made up the cohort. For each donor, three plates each were used for CD4 naive and CD4 memory, two plates were used for CD8 naive, and one plate was used for CD8 memory. To estimate repertoire size and how much clonotypes are shared between individuals, the study performed deep sequencing of blood TCR repertoires from roughly five healthy adults. To increase sequencing depth and limit assay-specific biases, TCR repertoire library preparation and sequencing were carried out by different laboratories using diverse techniques. Leukapheresis yielded between about 0.8 and 9.5 billion PBMCs per donor.

Using the deep immunoSEQ assay, multiplex PCR amplified TCR CDR3 regions from genomic DNA. Extracted genomic DNA from each cell subset was spread evenly across all wells of several immunoSEQ 96-well plates, with each plate serving as a replicate. For sorted subsets, approximately 200 ng of genomic DNA, equivalent to 25,000 to 35,000 T cell genomes, went into each replicate PCR. Purified libraries were measured with a Qubit 3.0 fluorometer, size-checked on a Bioanalyzer 2100, and measured again with the KAPA Library Quantification kit. Every immunoSEQ 96-well plate was sequenced on a separate single-read 150-cycle Illumina NextSeq 550 flow cell. The published analysis was carried out like this. The immunoSEQ output contained only junctional sequences without quality scores, so filtering could not match that applied to full-length reads. Sequences were annotated with PyIR, a Python wrapper for IgBLAST v1.9, using IMGT germline references to assign V/J genes and CDR3. Any read was removed if the V/J assignment was weak (E-value above 1e-6), the CDR3 was missing, or the read contained stop codons, out-of-frame junctions, or ambiguous translated residues. V3J clonotypes were defined by identical inferred V gene, J gene, and CDR3 amino acid sequence. Percentage overlap between repertoires was calculated by dividing the number of shared unique clonotypes by the size of the smaller repertoire. Three approaches were used to assess repertoire richness: RTK rarefaction, the Chao1 estimator, and Recon v2.1 estimates of unobserved clonotypes. Generation probabilities for all TCRbeta clonotypes obtained by the gDNA method from a few donors were computed using OLGA. TCRdb's version of the immuneACCESS table is confined to in-frame rearrangements and falls short of the full clone set. An unresolved V gene accounts for under half of the shortfall where checked; the remainder is of unknown origin. V and J calls and clone size come straight from that table; D and trimming were deduced from the DNA. Here the sample has roughly 1 million clones; around 75% occur a single time. Over 1.3% of the sample belongs to the ten largest clones.

Taken from the germline V gene, the CDR1 and CDR2 loops are SGHRS and YFSETQ. From its cysteine to its phenylalanine, the CDR3 spans 15 amino acids. The only DNA kept is the CDR3, 45 bases in frame from the first base. The V and J ends are trimmed by 2 bases and 0 bases, leaving 9 bases between them. Here is what the overall study found, with its caveats: Even with the large sequencing depth, rarefaction of the sorted-subset datasets indicated that sequencing was incomplete. Because the study included a small number of donors, the genetic and exposure-history diversity represented was limited. Only blood was sampled, and tissue TCR repertoires likely differ from those in blood. Based on pairwise subsampling, the degree of clonotype sharing among donors was expected to be affected by sequencing depth. Compared with non-shared clonotypes, clonotypes shared by all four sorted-subset donors had higher generation probabilities. Sharing across several donors was observed for roughly 5% of naive CD4, 3.5% of naive CD8, over 2% of memory CD4, and approximately 0.41% of memory CD8 clonotypes. Naive subsets generally had larger estimated clonotype richness than memory subsets did.

Healthy HIV-negative adults with no recently reported acute infections or vaccinations were included as donors. Only Caucasian adults living in Nashville, Tennessee, USA were represented among the donors. CD4+ T cells were enriched by magnetic negative selection; naive cells were then positively selected on CD45RA, and the negative fraction formed the memory subset. Blood was obtained by leukapheresis, after which PBMCs were separated by Ficoll-Histopaque density gradient centrifugation and cryopreserved in liquid nitrogen vapor phase. Purity and quantity of every magnetically sorted T cell population were checked by analytical flow cytometry. Genomic DNA was isolated from each sorted fraction and quantified by UV absorbance on a Nanodrop 2000c. About this clone itself: This clone's antigen is unknown. There are no base qualities to consult, and no much larger clone falls within one base. Within the sample, other DNA sequences also encode this same CDR3.

The clonotype originates from a man aged 18 to 29 in good health. The sample was memory CD4+ T cells sorted from blood. This sample's cell subset or site label indicates: CD45RA-negative fraction. The sequence links TRBV5-1 to TRBJ1-5; no D gene can be assigned with confidence. The CDR3 has the sequence CASSLEGDSNQPQHF. The nucleotides are TGCGCCAGCAGCTTAGAGGGAGATAGCAATCAGCCCCAGCATTTT.